These 27 T cell receptor beta chains came from one sample sequenced in a study of blood T cell repertoires in COVID-19. The table came from immunoSEQ multiplex PCR; TCRdb's copy has only in-frame clones and leaves some out. In the table there are about 39,000 clones, 79% of which are singletons. Sequencing was carried out using peripheral blood. The receptors derive from a man aged 70-80 years with acute or convalescent COVID-19.

This clone was counted only a few times. V and J are TRBV6-6 and TRBJ1-5, with a weak D call TRBD1 (5 bases). Looked up from germline, CDR1 is MNHNY and CDR2 is SVGAGI (reference sequence). V was cut by 6 bases and J by 0 bases, with 6 bases left in between. The CDR3 runs to 13 residues. The CDR3 bases are TGTGCCAGCAGACAGGATAGCAATCAGCCCCAGCATTTT. It yields the protein CASRQDSNQPQHF.

The J gene is TRBJ2-1, the V gene TRBV24-1; TRBD1 might be the D (5 bases). The CDR3 is 13 amino acids. Germline V lookup: CDR1 KGHDR, CDR2 SFDVKD. V dropped 4 bases and J dropped 9 bases, with 12 bases sitting between them. The CDR3 region is CATSDPGFTEQFF. The DNA of the CDR3 is TGTGCCACCAGTGACCCAGGGTTTACTGAGCAGTTCTTC.

This clone has only one observation. V gene TRBV9 combines with J gene TRBJ2-1, with 7 positions matching TRBD2. The J segment lost 2 bases and the V segment lost 3 bases, leaving 5 bases of the junction unmatched. The CDR3 is 15 residues long. CDR1 and CDR2 (germline): SGDLS, YYNGEE. The CDR3 bases are TGTGCCAGCAGCGGTAGCGGGTACACCTACAATGAGCAGTTCTTC. The encoded protein is CASSGSGYTYNEQFF.

In this sample, this clone is large (0.1 to 1%). V usage is TRBV7-9 and J usage is TRBJ2-2, with a tentative D call TRBD1 (6 bases). The germline gives CDR1 SEHNR, CDR2 FQNEAQ (reference sequence). The V end lost 11 bases, the J end lost 0 bases, and 16 bases lay between the germline ends. CDR3 length: 15 residues. The CDR3 loop reads CAPLRPGANTGELFF. In nucleotides, the CDR3 is TGTGCCCCCCTTCGACCAGGGGCGAACACCGGGGAGCTGTTTTTT.

V usage is TRBV4-1 and J usage is TRBJ1-2; tentative D call: TRBD1 (5 bases). The CDR3 runs 13 residues. Germline V gene sequence: CDR1 MGHRA, CDR2 YSYEKL. Trimming pared 1 base from V and 6 bases from J, leaving 9 bases between. The CDR3 here is CASSQVGGDGYTF. In DNA form, the CDR3 reads TGCGCCAGCAGCCAAGTTGGGGGGGATGGCTACACCTTC.

The rearrangement uses TRBV11-2 and TRBJ2-2; 7 positions match TRBD1. The CDR3 runs 15 residues. J lost 1 base, V lost 4 bases, and 3 bases had no gene match. In germline, CDR1 is SGHAT, CDR2 FQNNGV. The CDR3, as DNA: TGTGCCAGCAGCTCGAACAGGGGGAACACCGGGGAGCTGTTTTTT. Translated: CASSSNRGNTGELFF.

This clone was detected a few times. This chain joins TRBV28 and TRBJ1-5; D is possibly TRBD1 (5 bases). CDR3 length: 18 residues. Between the trimmed V and J ends, which lost 6 bases and 3 bases, there was a span of 24 bases. Germline lookup yields CDR1 MDHEN and CDR2 SYDVKM. Written as DNA, the CDR3 is TGTGCCAGCAGGGTTCTTACAGGCTCCGATTATTACAATCAGCCCCAGCATTTT. This translates into CASRVLTGSDYYNQPQHF.

This clone was seen just once. The rearrangement uses TRBV9 and TRBJ1-6, with TRBD1 identical over 11 bases. The CDR3 contains 15 residues. Germline lookup yields CDR1 SGDLS and CDR2 YYNGEE. Trimming at V came to 4 bases and at J to 5 bases, leaving 2 bases not matched to a gene. The CDR3 DNA reads TGTGCCAGCAGCCTGGACAGGGGGCATAATTCACCCCTCCACTTT. Its translation is CASSLDRGHNSPLHF.

This clone was counted once. The chain combines TRBV4-2 with TRBJ1-1, with D perhaps matching TRBD1 (5 bases). Germline V lookup: CDR1 LGHNA, CDR2 YNFKEQ. There are 18 residues in the CDR3. V gave up 0 bases and J gave up 4 bases, with 21 bases separating them. This CDR3 reads CASSQEDSFGGVGTEAFF. The CDR3 DNA follows: TGTGCCAGCAGCCAAGAGGATTCTTTCGGGGGGGTCGGCACTGAAGCTTTCTTT.

For the CDR3, the DNA is TGTGCCAGCAGCTTAGGAACTAGCAACGGGGAGCTGTTTTTT. It encodes CASSLGTSNGELFF. This chain uses TRBV11-2 with TRBJ2-2; weak D call: TRBD2 (6 bases). Germline V CDR1 and CDR2: SGHAT, FQNNGV. V lost 1 base and J 7 bases, leaving 10 bases between the germline ends. This CDR3 region has 14 residues.

This clone was observed a handful of times. J is TRBJ2-1 and V is TRBV27, with D maybe TRBD1 (6 bases). This CDR3 has 12 amino acids. The germline CDR1 and CDR2 sequences are MNHEY and SMNVEV (reference sequence). V gave up 5 bases and J gave up 13 bases, with 15 bases separating them. CDR3 loop: CASSTGPPVQFF. The DNA for the CDR3 is TGTGCCAGCAGTACAGGGCCACCCGTACAGTTCTTC.

This clone has only a few counts. V usage is TRBV2 and J usage is TRBJ2-7, with a possible D match to TRBD1 (6 bases). The CDR3 has 13 amino acids. Germline CDR1 SNHLY, CDR2 FYNNEI. V was clipped by 8 bases and J by 2 bases, with 13 bases between them. The CDR3 is CASGDMSAYEQYF. The CDR3 DNA is TGTGCCAGCGGGGACATGTCCGCCTACGAGCAGTACTTC. The whole variable domain, remainder taken from reference TRBV2 and TRBJ2-7, is EPEVTQTPSHQVTQMGQEVILRCVPISNHLYFYWYRQILGQKVEFLVSFYNNEISEKSEIFDDQFSVERPDGSNFTLKIRSTKLEDSAMYFCASGDMSAYEQYFGPGTRLTVT.

This chain connects TRBV3-1 (or the pseudogene TRBV3-2) to TRBJ1-4; TRBD1 aligns across 9 bases. Trimming cost V 1 base and J 8 bases; bases outside gene matches: 8. Germline values: CDR1 LGHDT, CDR2 YNNKEL (reference sequence). This CDR3 comprises 16 residues. This CDR3 reads CASSQGGTGRREKLFF. The CDR3 DNA follows: TGTGCCAGCAGCCAAGGGGGGACAGGGAGACGGGAAAAACTGTTTTTT.

The rearrangement joins TRBV21-1 to TRBJ2-6; TRBD2 is the table's D call, not checked against the DNA. TRBV21-1 is labeled a pseudogene. This CDR3 contains 17 residues. CDR3 nucleotides: TGTGCCAGCAGCAAAGAATTCCGGGAAGCTGGGGCCAACGTCCTGACTTTC. It encodes CASSKEFREAGANVLTF.

The gene calls are TRBV7-9 and TRBJ1-3; TRBD1 is a possible D gene (6 bases). Germline V gene sequence: CDR1 SEHNR, CDR2 FQNEAQ (reference sequence). With 3 bases removed from V and 0 bases from J, the gap between germline ends came to 12 bases. CDR3 length: 16 residues. The CDR3 region is CASSFPQGASGNTIYF. CDR3 DNA sequence: TGTGCCAGCAGCTTCCCACAGGGAGCCTCTGGAAACACCATATATTTT.

This chain links TRBV24-1 with TRBJ2-3; 11 nucleotides match TRBD2. Germline CDR1 and CDR2: KGHDR and SFDVKD. V shed 5 bases and J 7 bases; nucleotides not matched to a gene: 10. This CDR3 is 16 amino acids long. The CDR3 protein is CATSGPTGTSGNTQYF. CDR3 in DNA: TGTGCCACCAGTGGACCGACCGGGACTAGCGGAAATACGCAGTATTTT.

The sample holds one count of this clone. This rearrangement joins TRBV7-2 to TRBJ2-7, with D possibly matching TRBD2 (5 bases). Per germline, CDR1 SGHTA and CDR2 FQGNSA. The CDR3 has 16 residues. V lost 0 bases to trimming and J lost 2 bases, with 14 bases between them. The CDR3 region has the DNA TGTGCCAGCAGCTTAGCATGGACCTCGGAGGCCTACGAGCAGTACTTC. It yields the protein CASSLAWTSEAYEQYF.

The chain's CDR3 is CASSGQGRGGYTF. In DNA, the CDR3 is TGTGCCAGCAGCGGACAGGGGAGAGGCGGCTACACCTTC. The gene calls are TRBV9 and TRBJ1-2, with 8 positions matching TRBD1. The V gene's germline CDR1 is SGDLS and CDR2 YYNGEE. The CDR3 spans 13 residues. J gave up 8 bases and V 3 bases, and 6 bases lay outside the gene matches.

This sequence joins TRBV19 and TRBJ2-5; 11 bases line up with TRBD2. Looked up from germline, CDR1 is LNHDA and CDR2 is SQIVND (reference sequence). Trimming removed 6 bases from V and 5 bases from J; junction bases left unmatched: 8. The CDR3 extends over 15 amino acids. CDR3 in DNA: TGTGCCAGTAGCCTTAGCGGGAGGGCCTATGAGACCCAGTACTTC. Its translation is CASSLSGRAYETQYF.

The chain is built from TRBV4-1 and TRBJ1-5, with D possibly matching TRBD1 (5 bases). Germline V gives CDR1 MGHRA, CDR2 YSYEKL. The CDR3 consists of 15 residues. The V gene lost 3 bases and the J gene lost 0 bases, with 9 bases spanning the gap. The CDR3 DNA reads as TGCGCCAGCAGCCAGGGGCCCCTTAGCAATCAGCCCCAGCATTTT. Its protein is CASSQGPLSNQPQHF.

The rearrangement joins TRBV24-1 to TRBJ1-4; 12 bases are a match to TRBD1. J gave up 6 bases and V 9 bases, and 10 bases lay outside the gene matches. Germline CDR1 reads KGHDR; CDR2 reads SFDVKD. This CDR3 has 16 amino acids. The CDR3: CATGGQGAIDDEKLFF. The CDR3 DNA follows: TGTGCCACCGGGGGACAGGGGGCGATAGATGATGAAAAACTGTTTTTT.

The genes are TRBV19 and TRBJ2-1, with 10 bases lining up with TRBD2. The ends lost 3 bases at V and 6 bases at J; junction bases unmatched: 11. Germline CDR1 is LNHDA and CDR2 is SQIVND (reference sequence). This CDR3 spans 17 amino acids. CDR3 loop: CASSIGTGLATFNEQFF. The CDR3 DNA follows: TGTGCCAGTAGTATTGGTACGGGACTAGCGACTTTCAATGAGCAGTTCTTC.

In this sample, this clone turned up a few times. The chain carries TRBV27 and TRBJ2-1, with 8 bases lining up with TRBD2. J gave up 8 bases and V 5 bases, and 8 bases lay outside the gene matches. Germline loops: CDR1 MNHEY, CDR2 SMNVEV (reference sequence). The CDR3 is 14 amino acids. CDR3 nucleotides: TGTGCCAGCAGTCTCCGGGGGGGGGTGGATGAGCAGTTCTTC. Translation: CASSLRGGVDEQFF.

This clone was counted between two and nine times. This chain connects TRBV19 to TRBJ1-1; 7 positions agree with TRBD1. The CDR3 has 15 amino acids. From germline, CDR1 is LNHDA and CDR2 SQIVND (reference sequence). V lost 10 bases and J lost 1; bases outside the gene matches: 12. The CDR3 region is CATSPGGHRNTEAFF. Written as DNA, the CDR3 is TGTGCCACCTCTCCAGGGGGTCATCGGAACACTGAAGCTTTCTTT.

This clone was picked up a small number of times. The chain has TRBV29-1 and TRBJ2-1; 9 bases line up with TRBD1. The CDR3 runs to 21 residues. Germline V CDR1 and CDR2: SQVTM, ANQGSEA. V lost 3 bases, J lost 0 bases, and 21 bases stayed unmatched. The chain's CDR3 is CSVDGVYRGPTTFSSYNEQFF. Here the CDR3 DNA reads TGCAGCGTTGATGGGGTCTACAGGGGGCCAACCACCTTTAGCTCCTACAATGAGCAGTTCTTC.

The gene calls are TRBV7-8 and TRBJ1-2; the D gene is possibly TRBD1 (5 bases). CDR3 length equals 13 residues. CDR1 and CDR2 from the germline V gene are SGHVS and FQNEAQ. Trimming stripped 2 bases from V and 3 bases from J, with 7 bases between. The CDR3 coding sequence is TGTGCCAGCAGCTTACAGGGATACTATGGCTACACCTTC. Its translation is CASSLQGYYGYTF.

The chain employs TRBV27 and TRBJ2-5; no clear D gene. CDR3 length: 16 amino acids. V lost 2 bases, J lost 0 bases, and 13 bases lay in between. CDR1 is MNHEY and CDR2 is SMNVEV in the germline V gene (reference sequence). The CDR3 is CASSLRSGSYQETQYF. The CDR3 nucleotides read TGTGCCAGCAGTTTACGGTCAGGATCGTACCAAGAGACCCAGTACTTC.